The source of this T cell receptor beta chain is a study of T-cell memory formation after mild COVID-19 (dated by TCRdb to the early 2020s). General notes on the study: TCR sequence clusters from the two donors were found to be largely donor specific. The cohort comprised two young, previously healthy adult volunteers, one female and one male. In a couple of donors, T-cell clones that expanded and contracted after mild COVID-19 were followed by sequencing TCRalpha and TCRbeta repertoires longitudinally.

Overall results and qualifications from the work: Clones that contracted from day 15 to 85 showed balanced CD4/CD8 phenotypes, whereas a second wave of clones that expanded from day 15 to 37 leaned towards CD4+. The study included only a couple of mild cases, and larger cohorts that include severe cases with pre-infection samples were judged to be necessary. Contracting CD4+ clones turned up mainly in the CM and EM memory subsets, whereas EMRA was where CD8+ clones were enriched. Whether the second-wave clones peaking on day 37 were SARS-CoV-2 specific was not confirmed. The detection of some responding clones in pre-infection memory suggests that pre-existing cross-reactive memory T cells joined the SARS-CoV-2 response.

The germline V end is reduced by 4 bases and the J end by 0 bases; junction bases left unmatched: 6. From cysteine to phenylalanine, the CDR3 is 16 amino acids long. CDR3 DNA is the only sequence kept; it has 48 bases, read in frame from the first base. From a lookup of the germline V gene, CDR1 and CDR2 are SQVTM and ANQGSEA. PBMCs were isolated by Ficoll-Paque density gradient centrifugation. This clonotype was observed a few times. It has no known antigen specificity. Per-base qualities were not stored, and no clone one base away is much larger. The run used an Illumina NovaSeq 6000. TCRalpha and TCRbeta cDNA libraries were built by 5'RACE with constant-segment primers, adding sample barcodes and unique molecular identifiers. Trizol reagent was used to extract RNA from every sample. Amplification of the libraries took two PCR steps, and the second step added a second sample barcode plus Illumina TruSeq adapters. Sequencing of the libraries was done on an Illumina NovaSeq, producing 2 x 150 bp paired-end reads. Per the original workflow: Demultiplexing of reads and collapsing into UMI-guided consensus sequences were performed with migec v1.2.7. Using mixcr v2.1.11, UMI consensuses were aligned to TRA and TRB V and J templates and then assembled into clonotypes. A clonotype was counted as expanded or contracted only if both edgeR and NoisET called the change significant, with noise models trained on biological replicates. For edgeR calls, a false discovery rate-adjusted p below 0.01 and a log2 fold-change threshold of 1 were applied. PCA with hierarchical clustering of max-normalized trajectories of the 1000 most abundant clonotypes was used as exploratory dynamics analysis. Separately sequenced CD4+ and CD8+ repertoires were used to assign the CD4 or CD8 phenotype of responding clones. The public sequencing data were trimmed at Q25 with fastp and processed into clonotypes with MiXCR by TCRdb, which kept only in-frame beta chains. Entries are consolidated by CDR3 protein sequence, retaining the most common genes and DNA. The V and J calls and clone size come from TCRdb's table, not from the authors' own analysis. This sample lists almost 550,000 distinct CDR3 sequences; around 20% were detected once. Clones ranked in the top ten supply under 15% of the sample.

Sequenced sample: PBMCs or a T cell subset sorted from them (not recorded which). Rearrangement joined TRBV29-1 to TRBJ2-6; 7 bases in between match TRBD1. The origin of this receptor is an adult woman who had mild COVID-19 (a few samples of this study predate the infection). The sample titles of this study are shuffled in the database, so cell type and time point are left out; the donor was told from shared clones. At the DNA level, the sequence is TGCAGCGTTGCCGGGACAGTCCCCTCTGGGGCCAACGTCCTGACTTTC. Its translation is CSVAGTVPSGANVLTF.